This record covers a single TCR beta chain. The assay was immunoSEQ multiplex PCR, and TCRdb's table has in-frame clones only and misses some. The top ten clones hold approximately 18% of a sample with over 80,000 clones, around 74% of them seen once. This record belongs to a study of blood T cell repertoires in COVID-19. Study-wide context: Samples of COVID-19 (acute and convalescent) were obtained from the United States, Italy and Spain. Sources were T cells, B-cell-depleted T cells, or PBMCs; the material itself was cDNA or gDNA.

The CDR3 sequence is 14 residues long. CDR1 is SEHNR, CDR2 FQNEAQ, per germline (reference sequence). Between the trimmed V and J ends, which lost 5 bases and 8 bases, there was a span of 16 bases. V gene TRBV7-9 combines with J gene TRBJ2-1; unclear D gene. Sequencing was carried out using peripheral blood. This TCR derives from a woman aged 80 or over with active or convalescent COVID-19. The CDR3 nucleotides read TGTGCCAGCAGCCAAAATTTAGCATTGGATGAGCAGTTCTTC. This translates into CASSQNLALDEQFF.